Below are 5 T cell receptor beta chains sequenced from a single sample in a study of T cell repertoires in cytomegalovirus infection. From the reads, TCRdb called clonotypes with MiXCR, one entry per CDR3 protein. The table has 140,000 to 150,000 distinct CDR3 sequences, 32% seen once. Which antigens these TCRs recognize remains unknown. The material was CD8+ T cells from cultured PBMCs, obtained from culture after CMV antigen stimulation. The receptors were sampled from a human donor in good health (CMV status not recorded). Some clones in this sample may be carry-over from other donors' samples.

The chain links TRBV5-1 to TRBJ1-1, with 7 bases aligning to TRBD1. The germline V gene has CDR1 SGHRS and CDR2 YFSETQ. This CDR3 is 15 amino acids long. The V gene end was trimmed by 4 bases and the J gene end by 3 bases; junction bases not matched to a gene: 9. The CDR3 reads CASSPQGGGYTEAFF. The CDR3 DNA is TGCGCCAGCAGCCCCCAGGGGGGCGGGTACACTGAAGCTTTCTTT.

V is TRBV27 and J is TRBJ2-1; the match to TRBD2 covers 10 bases. V was pared by 5 bases and J by 5 bases, with 3 bases of the junction left unmatched. Germline V gives CDR1 MNHEY, CDR2 SMNVEV (reference sequence). The CDR3 consists of 14 residues. CDR3 amino acids: CASSRSGGDNEQFF. Written as DNA, the CDR3 is TGTGCCAGCAGTCGCAGCGGGGGGGACAATGAGCAGTTCTTC.

The chain employs TRBV4-1 and TRBJ1-1, with 7 bases that match TRBD1. The length of the CDR3 is 16 residues. V shed 3 bases and J 0 bases; nucleotides not matched to a gene: 7. Germline V lookup: CDR1 MGHRA, CDR2 YSYEKL. Written as DNA, the CDR3 is TGCGCCAGCAGCCAGGAGGGGGCCGTCATGAACACTGAAGCTTTCTTT. The encoded protein is CASSQEGAVMNTEAFF.

V and J are TRBV12-5 and TRBJ1-1; D gene uncertain. The CDR3 totals 12 residues. V gave up 7 bases and J gave up 5 bases, with 11 bases separating them. Germline V gene lookup returns CDR1 LGHNT and CDR2 FRNRAP. CDR3 nucleotide sequence: TGTGCTAGTGCTCCCGCGGGGACTGAAGCTTTCTTT. Amino acids: CASAPAGTEAFF.

The V gene is TRBV2, the J gene TRBJ2-1, with D uncertain. V was shortened by 0 bases and J by 8 bases, with 5 bases between the two germline ends. Germline V gene lookup returns CDR1 SNHLY and CDR2 FYNNEI. This CDR3 comprises 12 residues. For the CDR3, the DNA is TGTGCCAGCAGTGAAGCGCTTTATGAGCAGTTCTTC. Residues: CASSEALYEQFF.